This T cell receptor (beta chain) comes out of a study of cytomegalovirus exposure and HLA in healthy donors. Overall study findings and caveats: In a later analysis, TCR beta V- and J-gene trimming showed a link to a missense DCLRE1C variant. Rarity characterized most TCR sequences, yet some public TCRs appeared in many donors.

A remark on this clone: Antigen specificity is unknown.

The germline CDR1 and CDR2 sequences are GTSNPN and SVGIG (reference sequence). V shed 6 bases and J shed 8 bases, with 22 bases lying between them. CDR3 length: 14 residues. The PCR made use of 60 Vbeta and 13 Jbeta primers. Sequenced by immunoSEQ multiplex PCR; TCRdb stores in-frame clones only, minus some. The sample totals around 100,000 clones; its top ten clones hold about 0.59%. Sequenced sample: PBMCs. The TCR was taken from a man aged 45-60 years in good health and CMV-seronegative. The chain is built from TRBV30 and TRBJ1-2, with a tentative D call TRBD1 (5 bases). CDR3 sequence (DNA): TGTGCCTGTACATACCCGGACAAAGGATACGGCTACACCTTC. It codes for CACTYPDKGYGYTF. Full variable domain (outside the CDR3, taken from reference TRBV30 and TRBJ1-2): SQTIHQWPATLVQPVGSPLSLECTVEGTSNPNLYWYRQAAGRGLQLLFYSVGIGQISSEVPQNLSASRPQDRQFILSSKKLLLSDSGFYLCACTYPDKGYGYTFGSGTRLTVV.